The 5 T cell receptor beta chains reported below all come from one sample, sequenced in a study of blood T cell repertoires in COVID-19. The assay was immunoSEQ multiplex PCR, and TCRdb's table has in-frame clones only and misses some. The repertoire has about 98,000 clones, roughly 92% of them found once; the top ten carry around 2%. Specimen: peripheral blood. The receptor set was obtained from a woman between 50 and 59 years old with COVID-19, enrolled during active disease.

To note about this clone: The junction shows a germline mismatch at one end, possibly a read error. This chain links TRBV4-1 with TRBJ2-2; 10 bases are shared with TRBD1. Germline CDR1 is MGHRA and CDR2 is YSYEKL. The CDR3 covers 16 residues. The CDR3 nucleotides read TGCGCCCGCAGCGGACAGGGGGGAAAATACACCGGGGAGCTGTTTTTT. Translating it yields CARSGQGGKYTGELFF.

The chain employs TRBV5-1 and TRBJ1-1; D gene uncertain. The CDR3 consists of 14 residues. Trimming left V 4 bases short and J 4 bases short, with 14 bases between. CDR1 is SGHRS and CDR2 is YFSETQ in the germline V gene. CDR3 in amino acids: CASSPLGTITEAFF. DNA for the CDR3: TGCGCCAGCAGCCCACTAGGAACGATCACTGAAGCTTTCTTT.

J is TRBJ1-2 and V is TRBV7-8, with a tentative D call TRBD1 (5 bases). V was shortened by 5 bases and J by 4 bases, with 11 bases between the two germline ends. Germline V CDR1 and CDR2: SGHVS, FQNEAQ. The length of the CDR3 is 13 residues. Here the CDR3 reads CASSPGTTYGYTF. For the CDR3, the DNA is TGTGCCAGCAGCCCCGGGACTACCTATGGCTACACCTTC.

The chain is built from TRBV5-4 and TRBJ1-2; the match to TRBD1 covers 7 bases. CDR3 length: 14 amino acids. J gave up 1 base and V 4 bases, and 4 bases lay outside the gene matches. Germline CDR1 reads SGHNT; CDR2 reads YYREEE (reference sequence). Here the CDR3 reads CASSRDRSNYGYTF. The CDR3 DNA sequence: TGTGCCAGCAGCCGGGACAGAAGTAACTATGGCTACACCTTC.

This clone was detected only once. The chain is built from TRBV27 and TRBJ1-5; tentatively, D is TRBD1 (6 bases). The ends were cut back, 3 bases at V and 5 bases at J, with 11 bases in the middle. The CDR3 is 14 residues long. Germline V lookup: CDR1 MNHEY, CDR2 SMNVEV (reference sequence). Here the CDR3 reads CASSFGGAYQPQHF. The CDR3 coding sequence is TGTGCCAGCAGTTTCGGGGGGGCCTATCAGCCCCAGCATTTT.